This T cell receptor beta chain comes out of a study of blood T cell repertoires in COVID-19. About the research overall: The United States, Italy and Spain provided the acute and convalescent COVID-19 samples.

The study recruited people aged roughly 18 to 95 years across some 23 US areas. Authors' processing steps: Amplification of reference gene primers provided the estimated nucleated cell counts. This table comes from immunoSEQ multiplex PCR, and its TCRdb copy is limited to in-frame clones, with some not included. Clone size and the V and J calls come from that table; the DNA yielded D and trimming. The sample comprises roughly 250,000 clones, 80% to 90% of which are singletons, and approximately 4% rests with the top ten. Trimming removed 0 bases from V and 14 bases from J, with 20 bases in between. CDR3 size: 16 residues. Germline V gene sequence: CDR1 MNHEY, CDR2 SMNVEV (reference sequence).

The receptor comes from a woman aged 25 to 45 who had recovered from COVID-19. This rearrangement joins TRBV27 to TRBJ1-6, with TRBD1 as a possible D gene (6 bases). The sample comprised PBMCs or T cells enriched from blood (not recorded which). CDR3 in amino acids: CASSLSAGQLGWALHF. The CDR3 DNA reads TGTGCCAGCAGTTTATCGGCCGGACAGTTGGGGTGGGCCCTCCACTTT.